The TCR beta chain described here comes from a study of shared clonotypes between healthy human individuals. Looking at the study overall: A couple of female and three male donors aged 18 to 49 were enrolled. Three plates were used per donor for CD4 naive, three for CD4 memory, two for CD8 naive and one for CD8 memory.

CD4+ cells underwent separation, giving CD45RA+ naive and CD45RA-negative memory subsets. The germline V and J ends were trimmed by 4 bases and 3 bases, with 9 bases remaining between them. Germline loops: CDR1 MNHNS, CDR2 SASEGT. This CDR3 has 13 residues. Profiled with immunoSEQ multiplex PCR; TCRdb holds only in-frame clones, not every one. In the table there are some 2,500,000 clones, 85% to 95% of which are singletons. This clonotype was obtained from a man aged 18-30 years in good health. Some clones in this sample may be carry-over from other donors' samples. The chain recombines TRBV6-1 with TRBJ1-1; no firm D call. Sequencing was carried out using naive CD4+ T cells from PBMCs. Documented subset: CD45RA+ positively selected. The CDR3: CASSANSDTEAFF. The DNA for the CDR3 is TGTGCCAGCAGTGCGAACAGCGACACTGAAGCTTTCTTT.